Below, 2 T cell receptor beta chains from the same sample are listed, as sequenced in a study of STAT5B mutations in CD4+ large granular lymphocyte leukemia. Measured with immunoSEQ multiplex PCR; TCRdb has only the in-frame clones, and not every one. The table has some 35,000 clones, 69% seen once. What was sequenced was CD4+ T cells from blood buffy coats. The receptors were gathered from a human donor in good health.

The rearrangement links TRBV5-4 to TRBJ1-4; D is perhaps TRBD1 (5 bases). The CDR3 sequence is 16 residues long. The germline gives CDR1 SGHNT, CDR2 YYREEE (reference sequence). The V and J ends lost 4 bases and 0 bases respectively, with 13 bases between them. The CDR3 sequence is CASSPGRSATNEKLFF. The CDR3 coding sequence is TGTGCCAGCAGCCCAGGGAGATCTGCAACTAATGAAAAACTGTTTTTT. Looking up the rest from reference TRBV5-4 and TRBJ1-4 gives the full variable domain: ETGVTQSPTHLIKTRGQQVTLRCSSQSGHNTVSWYQQALGQGPQFIFQYYREEENGRGNFPPRFSGLQFPNYSSELNVNALELDDSALYLCASSPGRSATNEKLFFGSGTQLSVL.

The chain carries TRBV18 and TRBJ2-5, with D perhaps TRBD1 (6 bases). CDR3 length: 15 residues. CDR1 and CDR2 (germline): KGHSH, LQKENI. The V and J ends lost 4 bases and 2 bases respectively, with 14 bases between them. CDR3 loop: CASSLLQGVQETQYF. The DNA for the CDR3 is TGTGCCAGCTCACTGCTACAGGGAGTTCAAGAGACCCAGTACTTC.